This is a list of T cell receptor beta chains from one sample in a study of radiotherapy plus CTLA-4 blockade in lung cancer. TCRdb's table, derived via immunoSEQ multiplex PCR, lists solely in-frame clones and lacks some. The table records tens of thousands of clones, 75% to 90% of them present only once. Sequences were derived from peripheral blood, sampled from a patient treated with radiotherapy plus ipilimumab. All receptors derive from a human donor with non-small cell lung cancer who had stable disease on radiotherapy plus ipilimumab. Each CDR3 is given with its conserved first and last residue. A D gene is named only where the DNA matches it firmly. A clone size is listed for some rows: how often the clone was seen (once, few, many), or a class if it is expanded.

abundance,j_gene,v_gene,d_gene,CDR3nt,CDR3aa
.,TRBJ2-2,TRBV30,.,TGTGCCTGGAGTGACGGGGGGCCTCTGGACACCGGGGAGCTGTTTTTT,CAWSDGGPLDTGELFF
.,TRBJ2-7,TRBV13,TRBD2,TGTGCCAGCAGCTTTAGCGGGAGGAGGTACGAGCAGTACTTC,CASSFSGRRYEQYF
.,TRBJ2-7,TRBV7-2,.,TGTGCCAGCAGCTTAGCTTGGGGAGTCGCCCTGGCGAGCTCCTACGAGCAGTACTTC,CASSLAWGVALASSYEQYF
few,TRBJ2-7,TRBV30,TRBD1,TGTGCCTGGAGGACCGGGACAGGTGTCGGGCAGTACTTC,CAWRTGTGVGQYF
once,TRBJ1-1,TRBV2,.,TGTGCCTCTTCCGGGAGGGGGAACACTGAAGCTTTCTTT,CASSGRGNTEAFF
.,TRBJ2-3,TRBV5-8,TRBD2,TGTGCCAGCATTAACCTAGCGGCTAGCACAGATACGCAGTATTTT,CASINLAASTDTQYF
few,TRBJ2-7,TRBV19,TRBD2,TGTGCCAGTAGCAGTGCGGGAGTGGCCGAGCAGTACTTC,CASSSAGVAEQYF
.,TRBJ1-2,TRBV5-6,.,TGTGCCAGCAGCCCGGCCGAGACAATTATCTATGGCTACACCTTC,CASSPAETIIYGYTF
.,TRBJ1-2,TRBV7-9,.,TGTGCCAGCAGCCCTCGGCGACACGACTATGGCTACACCTTC,CASSPRRHDYGYTF
.,TRBJ1-3,TRBV6-1,.,TGTGCCAGCAGTGTTGGGAGGGTTCCGAGCTCTGGAAACACCATATATTTT,CASSVGRVPSSGNTIYF
.,TRBJ2-3,TRBV7-9,.,TGTGCCAGCAGCCCAGCGGGCCTGGGGGATACGCAGTATTTT,CASSPAGLGDTQYF
.,TRBJ2-7,TRBV28,.,TGTGCCAGCAGCCAACCCTCACTACTCTCCTACGAGCAGTACTTC,CASSQPSLLSYEQYF
.,TRBJ2-7,TRBV15,.,TGTGCCACCAGCCTCGATCACGCGGACTACGAGCAGTACTTC,CATSLDHADYEQYF
.,TRBJ2-5,TRBV5-1,TRBD2,TGCGCCAGCAGCTTTCAAGCGGGAGGACAGGAGACCCAGTACTTC,CASSFQAGGQETQYF
once,TRBJ2-1,TRBV19,TRBD1,TGTGCCAGTAGTATAGCAGGGACAGGGGGCAATGAGCAGTTCTTC,CASSIAGTGGNEQFF
.,TRBJ2-5,TRBV6-5,.,TGTGCCAGCAGTTTGACGACAGGACCGGGGGAGACCCAGTACTTC,CASSLTTGPGETQYF
.,TRBJ2-7,TRBV7-2,.,TGTGCCAGCAGCTTAGATGGAGGGCCCCGCGAGCAGTACTTC,CASSLDGGPREQYF